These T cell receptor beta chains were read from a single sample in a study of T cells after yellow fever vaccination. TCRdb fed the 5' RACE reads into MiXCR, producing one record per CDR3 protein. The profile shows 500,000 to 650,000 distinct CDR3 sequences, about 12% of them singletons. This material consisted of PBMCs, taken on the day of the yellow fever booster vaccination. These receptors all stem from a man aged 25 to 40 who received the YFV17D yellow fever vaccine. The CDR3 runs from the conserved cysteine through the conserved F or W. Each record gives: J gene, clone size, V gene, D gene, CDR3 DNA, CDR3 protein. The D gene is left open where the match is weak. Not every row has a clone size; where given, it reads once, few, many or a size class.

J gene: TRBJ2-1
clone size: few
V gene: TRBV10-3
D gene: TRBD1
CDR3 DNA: TGTGCCATCAGTGAGTCGACAGGACAGGGGCTATACAATGAGCAGTTCTTC
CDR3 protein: CAISESTGQGLYNEQFF

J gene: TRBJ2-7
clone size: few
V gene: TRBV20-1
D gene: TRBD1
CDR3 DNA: TGCAGTGCTAGAGCGCAGGGACAGGGAGTCGAGCAGTACTTC
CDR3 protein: CSARAQGQGVEQYF

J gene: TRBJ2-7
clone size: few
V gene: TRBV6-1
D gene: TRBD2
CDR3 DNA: TGTGCCAGCAGGGCAGCGGGAGCGTCCTACGAGCAGTACTTC
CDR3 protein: CASRAAGASYEQYF

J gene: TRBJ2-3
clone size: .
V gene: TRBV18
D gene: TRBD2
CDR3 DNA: TGTGCCAGCCCCCCCCCTAGCGGGACCTTCACGGCAGATACGCAGTATTTT
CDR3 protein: CASPPPSGTFTADTQYF

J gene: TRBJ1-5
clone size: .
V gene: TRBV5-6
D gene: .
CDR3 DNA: TGTGCCAGCAGCTTAAGGGACAATCAGCCCCAGCATTTT
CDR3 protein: CASSLRDNQPQHF

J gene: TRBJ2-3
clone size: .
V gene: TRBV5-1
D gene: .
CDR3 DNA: TGCGCCAGCAGCACGGGGGCGGCGGACGATACGCAGTATTTT
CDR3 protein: CASSTGAADDTQYF

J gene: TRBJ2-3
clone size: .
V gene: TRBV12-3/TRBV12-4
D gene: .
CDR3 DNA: TGTGCCAGCAGTTTATCTCCGGGAGTAGGAGATAAGCAGTATTTT
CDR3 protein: CASSLSPGVGDKQYF

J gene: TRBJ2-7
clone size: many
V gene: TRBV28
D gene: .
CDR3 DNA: TGTGCCAGCAGACCTGGACGTAGTTACGAGCAGTACTTC
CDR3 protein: CASRPGRSYEQYF

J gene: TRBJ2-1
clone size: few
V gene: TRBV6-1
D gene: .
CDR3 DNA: TGTGCCAGGTCGACAGGGGAGCAACGGGAGGTCGATGAGCAGTTCTTC
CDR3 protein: CARSTGEQREVDEQFF

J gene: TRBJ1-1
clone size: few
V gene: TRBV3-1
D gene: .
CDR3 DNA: TGTGCCAGCAGCCAAGATGGGGGGGTTAAGAACACTGAAGCTTTCTTT
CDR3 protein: CASSQDGGVKNTEAFF

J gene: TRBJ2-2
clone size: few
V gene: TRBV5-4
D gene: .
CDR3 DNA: TGTGCCAGCAGCAATACCCCCAAGGCTAACACCGGGGAGCTGTTTTTT
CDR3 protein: CASSNTPKANTGELFF

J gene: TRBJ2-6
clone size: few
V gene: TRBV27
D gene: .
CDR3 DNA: TGTGCCAGCTCCGGATCCACTGGGGCCAACGTCCTGACTTTC
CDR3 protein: CASSGSTGANVLTF

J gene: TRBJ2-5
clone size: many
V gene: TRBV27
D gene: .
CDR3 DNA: TGTGCCAGCAGCCACGAAGGTGGGGCGAGAGAGACCCAGTACTTC
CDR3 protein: CASSHEGGARETQYF

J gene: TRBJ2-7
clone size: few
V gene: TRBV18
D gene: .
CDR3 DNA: TGTGCCAGCTCACGACAGGATTTCTCCTACGAGCAGTACTTC
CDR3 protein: CASSRQDFSYEQYF

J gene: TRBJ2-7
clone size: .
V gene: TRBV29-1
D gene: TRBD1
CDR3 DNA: TGCAGCGTTGTGGACAGGAGTTCCTACGAGCAGTACTTC
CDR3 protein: CSVVDRSSYEQYF

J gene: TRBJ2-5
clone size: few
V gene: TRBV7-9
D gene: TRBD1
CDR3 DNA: TGTGCCAGCAGCCGAGACCCAGGGGGCCAAGAGACCCAGTACTTC
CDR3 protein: CASSRDPGGQETQYF

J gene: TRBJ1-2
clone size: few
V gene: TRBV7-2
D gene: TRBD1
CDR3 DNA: TGTGCCAGCAGCCCCGAAGGGGGCAATGGCTACACCTTC
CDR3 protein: CASSPEGGNGYTF

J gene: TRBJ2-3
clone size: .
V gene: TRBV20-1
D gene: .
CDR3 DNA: TGCAGTGCTAGGGCCGGAGTGGGCGATACGCAGTATTTT
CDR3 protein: CSARAGVGDTQYF

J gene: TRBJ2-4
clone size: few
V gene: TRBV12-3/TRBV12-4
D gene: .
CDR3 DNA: TGTGCCAGCAGTTTAGATGTTCGGACTGACATTCAGTACTTC
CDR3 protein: CASSLDVRTDIQYF

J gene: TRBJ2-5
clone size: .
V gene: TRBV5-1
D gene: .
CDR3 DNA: TGCGCCAGCAGCTTGGCCGAGGCACTCCAAGAGACCCAGTACTTC
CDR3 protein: CASSLAEALQETQYF

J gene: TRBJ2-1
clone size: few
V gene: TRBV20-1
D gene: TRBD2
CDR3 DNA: TGCAGTGCAACCTCACTAGCGGGGGACTACAATGAGCAGTTCTTC
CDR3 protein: CSATSLAGDYNEQFF

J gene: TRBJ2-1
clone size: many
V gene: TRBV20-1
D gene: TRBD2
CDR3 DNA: TGCAGTGCCCCCGGGACTAGCGGCTACAATGAGCAGTTCTTC
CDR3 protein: CSAPGTSGYNEQFF

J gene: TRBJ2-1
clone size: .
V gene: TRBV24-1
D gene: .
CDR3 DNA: TGTGCCACCAGTGATCTGCACAGGGTTGAGCAGTTCTTC
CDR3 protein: CATSDLHRVEQFF

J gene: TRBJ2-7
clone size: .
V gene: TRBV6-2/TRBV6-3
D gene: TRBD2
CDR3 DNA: TGTGCCAGCACCCGCAGCGGGAGTCCCCACGAGCAGTACTTC
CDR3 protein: CASTRSGSPHEQYF

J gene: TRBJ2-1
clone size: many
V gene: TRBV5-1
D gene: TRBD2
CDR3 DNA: TGCGCCAGCAGGCCCGGGACTAGCGGATACAATGAGCAGTTCTTC
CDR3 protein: CASRPGTSGYNEQFF

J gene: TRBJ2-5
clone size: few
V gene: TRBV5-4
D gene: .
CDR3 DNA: TGTGCCAGCAGCTTGCAGGGGTCGGCTCAAGAGACCCAGTACTTC
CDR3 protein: CASSLQGSAQETQYF

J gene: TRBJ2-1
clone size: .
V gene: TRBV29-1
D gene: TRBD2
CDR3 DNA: TGCAGCGTCCCGAGGCTAGCGGGAGGGAGCTCCTACAATGAGCAGTTCTTC
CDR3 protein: CSVPRLAGGSSYNEQFF

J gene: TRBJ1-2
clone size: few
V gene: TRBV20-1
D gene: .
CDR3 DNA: TGCAGTGCTAGTTCACAGGGAAGGGGAGCTAACTATGGCTACACCTTC
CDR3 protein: CSASSQGRGANYGYTF

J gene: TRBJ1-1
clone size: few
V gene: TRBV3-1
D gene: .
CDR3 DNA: TGTGCCAGCAGCCAACTCTTATACACTGAAGCTTTCTTT
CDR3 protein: CASSQLLYTEAFF

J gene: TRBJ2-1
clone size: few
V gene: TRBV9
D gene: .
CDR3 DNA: TGTGCCAGCAGCGTAGGGAGTAGCTCCTACAATGAGCAGTTCTTC
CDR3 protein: CASSVGSSSYNEQFF

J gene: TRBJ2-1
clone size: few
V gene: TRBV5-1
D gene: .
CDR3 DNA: TGCGCCAGCAGCTTGGACAGGGTGTGGCCCAATGAGCAGTTCTTC
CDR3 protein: CASSLDRVWPNEQFF

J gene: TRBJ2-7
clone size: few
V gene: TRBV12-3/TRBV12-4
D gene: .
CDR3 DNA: TGTGCCAGCAGTCCGGAGGGACTTTCCTACGAGCAGTACTTC
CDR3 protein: CASSPEGLSYEQYF

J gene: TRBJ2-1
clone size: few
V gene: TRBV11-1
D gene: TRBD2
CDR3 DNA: TGTGCCAGCAGCCGAATGAAAGGGACTAGCGGAAAATCCTACAATGAGCAGTTCTTC
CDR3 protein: CASSRMKGTSGKSYNEQFF

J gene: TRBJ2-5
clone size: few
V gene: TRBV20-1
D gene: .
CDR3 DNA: TGCGCAAGAATGGTCCAAGAGACCCAGTACTTC
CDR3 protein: CARMVQETQYF

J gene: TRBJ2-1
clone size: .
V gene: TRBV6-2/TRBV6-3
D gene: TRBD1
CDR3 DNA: TGTGCCAGCAACGAAGGGGGCCCCTACAATGAGCAGTTCTTC
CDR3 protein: CASNEGGPYNEQFF

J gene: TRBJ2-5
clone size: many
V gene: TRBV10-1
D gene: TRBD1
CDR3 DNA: TGCGCCAGCAGCAAGACAGGGCTCGGGGAGACCCAGTACTTC
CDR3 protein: CASSKTGLGETQYF

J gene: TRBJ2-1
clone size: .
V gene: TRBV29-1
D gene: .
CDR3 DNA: TGCAGCGGAGGGGGTAATTCCTACAATGAGCAGTTCTTC
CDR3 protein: CSGGGNSYNEQFF

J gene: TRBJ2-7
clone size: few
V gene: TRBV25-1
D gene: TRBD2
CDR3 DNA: TGTGCCATCGGTACTAGCGGATCCTACGAGCAGTACTTC
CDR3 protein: CAIGTSGSYEQYF

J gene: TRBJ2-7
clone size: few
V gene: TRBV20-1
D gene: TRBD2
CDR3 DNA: TGCAGTGCCCCGCCGGGGGGGGGGTACGAGCAGTACTTC
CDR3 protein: CSAPPGGGYEQYF

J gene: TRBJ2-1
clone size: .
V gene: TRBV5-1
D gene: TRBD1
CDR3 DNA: TGCGCCAGCAGCTTGGATGTGGACAGGGGGTTTAATGAGCAGTTCTTC
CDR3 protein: CASSLDVDRGFNEQFF

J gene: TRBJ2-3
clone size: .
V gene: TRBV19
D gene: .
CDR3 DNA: TGTGCCAGTAGCGGACGATTCTACACAGATACGCAGTATTTT
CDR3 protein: CASSGRFYTDTQYF

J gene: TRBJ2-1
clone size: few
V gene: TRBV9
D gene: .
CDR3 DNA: TGTGCCAGCAGCCCCGGAAGTCGGGAAAATGAGCAGTTCTTC
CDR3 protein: CASSPGSRENEQFF

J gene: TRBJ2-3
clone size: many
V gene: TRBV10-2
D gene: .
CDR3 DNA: TGCGCCAGCAGCTATAGCGGTCCCACAGATACGCAGTATTTT
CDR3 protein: CASSYSGPTDTQYF

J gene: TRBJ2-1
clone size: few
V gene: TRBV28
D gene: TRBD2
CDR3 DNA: TGTGCCAGCAGTTCCCTAGCGGGAGGGCAGTACAATGAGCAGTTCTTC
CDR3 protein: CASSSLAGGQYNEQFF

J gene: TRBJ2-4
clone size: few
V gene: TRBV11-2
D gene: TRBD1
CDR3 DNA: TGTGCCAGCAGCAGATCGACAGGGTCCCTAGCCAAAAACATTCAGTACTTC
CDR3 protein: CASSRSTGSLAKNIQYF

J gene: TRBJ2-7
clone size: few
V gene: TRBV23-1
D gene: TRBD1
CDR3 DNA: TGCGCCAGCAGTCACCCGGGACAGAACTACGAGCAGTACTTC
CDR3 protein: CASSHPGQNYEQYF

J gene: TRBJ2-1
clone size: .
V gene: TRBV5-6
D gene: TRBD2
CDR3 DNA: TGTGCCAGCAGCACAGCTTATACTAGCGGGAGTCATGGGCAGTTCTTC
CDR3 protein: CASSTAYTSGSHGQFF

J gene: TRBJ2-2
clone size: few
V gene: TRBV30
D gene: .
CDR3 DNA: TGTGCCTGGAGTAGTAACCCCGACACCGGGGAGCTGTTTTTT
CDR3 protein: CAWSSNPDTGELFF

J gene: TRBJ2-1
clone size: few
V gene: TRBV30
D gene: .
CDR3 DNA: TGTGCCTGGATTCCGCCCGGCAGTCCCTACAATGAGCAGTTCTTC
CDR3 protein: CAWIPPGSPYNEQFF

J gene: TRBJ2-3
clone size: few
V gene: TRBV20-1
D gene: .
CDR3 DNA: TGCAGTGCTAGAGACGGAATCCCTACGCAGTATTTT
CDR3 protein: CSARDGIPTQYF

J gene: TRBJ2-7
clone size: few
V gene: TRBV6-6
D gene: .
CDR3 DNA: TGTGCCAGCAGTTACACTCAAGGGGAGCAGTACTTC
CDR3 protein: CASSYTQGEQYF

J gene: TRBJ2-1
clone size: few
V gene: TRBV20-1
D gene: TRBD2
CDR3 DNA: TGCAGTCAGGCAGCGGGAGGGTCCTACAATGAGCAGTTCTTC
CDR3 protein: CSQAAGGSYNEQFF

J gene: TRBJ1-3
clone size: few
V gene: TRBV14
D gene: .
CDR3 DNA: TGTGCCAGCAGCCAAACTACAGGGATCTCTGGAAACACCATATATTTT
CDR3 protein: CASSQTTGISGNTIYF